One T cell receptor (beta chain) is described in this entry. No cognate antigen has been identified for it. No per-base quality is available; no much larger clone lies one base away. At the junction V is shortened by 5 bases and J by 2 bases; bases outside the gene matches: 12. The CDR3, from cysteine to phenylalanine, totals 17 residues. Just the 51-base CDR3 DNA is kept, in frame starting at base 1. The germline V gene (reference sequence) provides CDR1 LNHDA and CDR2 SQIVND. The study tested focal radiation therapy combined with CTLA-4 blockade (ipilimumab) in patients with chemo-refractory metastatic non-small-cell lung cancer. Libraries were built with the immunoSEQ multiplex PCR assay. TCRdb took over this immuneACCESS table, retaining in-frame rearrangements with V and J assigned. Such tables are incomplete; in checked studies, under half of the missing clones stem from an unresolved V gene, and the remainder is unexplained. This sample comprises some 60,000 clones, around 80% of them detected only once. Jointly, the top ten make up about 15% of the sample.

The sample is drawn from a study of radiotherapy plus CTLA-4 blockade in lung cancer (dated by TCRdb to 2017 to 2018). Broadly, across the study: Objective responses occurred in more than 15% of enrolled patients, and 30% to 40% achieved disease control.

General study outcomes and caveats: The strongest predictors of response were reported to be early dynamic shifts in blood T cell clones along with a rise in serum interferon-beta following radiation. After treatment with radiotherapy and ipilimumab, TCR clones that came from tumors expanded in the peripheral blood.

This clonotype was obtained from a human donor with non-small cell lung cancer who had a complete response to radiotherapy plus ipilimumab. The sample was peripheral blood, taken from a patient treated with radiotherapy plus ipilimumab. The rearranged chain carries TRBV19 and TRBJ2-3; a stretch of 8 junction bases matches TRBD1. The nucleotide sequence is TGTGCCAGTAGTCCACCAGGACAGGGTCTGAACACAGATACGCAGTATTTT. This translates into CASSPPGQGLNTDTQYF.